This T cell receptor beta chain was obtained from a study of blood T cell repertoires in COVID-19. Study-level background: Acute-phase and convalescent COVID-19 samples originated in the United States, Italy and Spain. PBMCs, B-cell-depleted T cells, or T cells were the source of the cDNA or gDNA that made up the material.

Measured with immunoSEQ multiplex PCR; TCRdb has only the in-frame clones, and not every one. The sample yields about 170,000 clones, 80% to 85% seen once. The ends were cut back, 2 bases at V and 8 bases at J, with 22 bases in the middle. The CDR3 consists of 17 residues. Germline V gene lookup returns CDR1 MDHEN and CDR2 SYDVKM. The sample was peripheral blood. This clonotype was obtained from a human donor with acute or convalescent COVID-19. The donor label of this sample is uncertain. The rearrangement links TRBV28 to TRBJ2-4; perhaps TRBD1 as D (7 bases). The CDR3 coding sequence is TGTGCCAGCAGTTTAAGGGGCCCAGGGGGGCCAAGGGACATTCAGTACTTC. It encodes CASSLRGPGGPRDIQYF.